These T cell receptor beta chains were read from a single sample in a study of blood T cell repertoires in COVID-19. Repertoires were generated with immunoSEQ multiplex PCR, while TCRdb's copy carries only in-frame clones and drops some. The sample carries 180,000 or so clones, approximately 92% recorded once. The sample comprised PBMCs or T cells enriched from blood (not recorded which). Source of these receptors: a woman in her thirties or forties with acute COVID-19. CDR3s include the opening cysteine and the closing phenylalanine or tryptophan. The order of the fields is V gene, clone size, J gene, D gene, CDR3 protein, CDR3 DNA. The D gene is left open where the match is weak. Not every row has a clone size; where given, it reads once, few, many or a size class.

>TRBV28|-|TRBJ2-3|TRBD2
CASSLGGGPSDTQYF
TGTGCCAGCAGTTTAGGCGGGGGGCCGTCAGATACGCAGTATTTT
>TRBV11-1|-|TRBJ2-7|TRBD1
CASSPRKGARHEQYF
TGTGCCAGCAGTCCAAGGAAGGGGGCTAGGCACGAGCAGTACTTC
>TRBV7-9|-|TRBJ1-4|-
CASSIEGSVERGKLFF
TGTGCCAGCAGCATCGAGGGGTCAGTCGAGCGGGGAAAACTGTTTTTT
>TRBV19|-|TRBJ1-5|TRBD1
CASGQVGLNQPQHF
TGTGCCAGCGGACAGGTGGGATTGAATCAGCCCCAGCATTTT
>TRBV4-2|-|TRBJ2-1|-
CASSQEGLSSYNEQFF
TGTGCCAGCAGCCAAGAGGGACTTAGCTCCTACAATGAGCAGTTCTTC
>TRBV9|-|TRBJ1-3|-
CASSVSQHAGNTIYF
TGTGCCAGCAGCGTATCACAACACGCTGGAAACACCATATATTTT
>TRBV3-1/TRBV3-2|-|TRBJ2-3|-
CASSQVGRSTDTQYF
TGTGCCAGCAGCCAAGTAGGCAGGAGCACAGATACGCAGTATTTT
>TRBV7-9|-|TRBJ2-5|-
CASSLGTYREETQYF
TGTGCCAGCAGCTTAGGGACATACCGGGAGGAGACCCAGTACTTC
>TRBV5-1|-|TRBJ1-4|-
CASSLGAPATNEKLFF
TGCGCCAGCAGCTTGGGGGCGCCTGCAACTAATGAAAAACTGTTTTTT
>TRBV6-2/TRBV6-3|-|TRBJ1-1|TRBD1
CASSFPGQEAFF
TGTGCCAGCAGTTTTCCGGGACAGGAAGCTTTCTTT
>TRBV28|few|TRBJ1-5|TRBD1
CASSPDRGRGSKNQPQHF
TGTGCCAGCAGTCCAGACAGGGGAAGAGGTTCAAAGAATCAGCCCCAGCATTTT
>TRBV2|-|TRBJ2-5|TRBD2
CASSTAGGPAETQYF
TGTGCCAGCAGTACGGCGGGAGGACCCGCGGAGACCCAGTACTTC
>TRBV6-2/TRBV6-3|-|TRBJ1-5|TRBD1
CASSKYRTGRSNQPQHF
TGTGCCAGCAGTAAATATAGGACAGGGCGCAGCAATCAGCCCCAGCATTTT
>TRBV4-2|-|TRBJ2-3|TRBD2
CASSQEISGGISTDTQYF
TGTGCCAGCAGCCAAGAGATTAGCGGGGGGATCAGCACAGATACGCAGTATTTT
>TRBV18|-|TRBJ1-2|TRBD1
CASSWTGTDYGYTF
TGTGCCAGCTCATGGACCGGGACAGACTATGGCTACACCTTC
>TRBV13|-|TRBJ2-1|-
CASEGPGHNEQFF
TGTGCCAGCGAGGGCCCCGGCCACAATGAGCAGTTCTTC
>TRBV4-3|-|TRBJ1-6|-
CASSQEPGSPLHF
TGCGCCAGCAGCCAAGAGCCAGGGTCACCCCTCCACTTT
>TRBV3-1/TRBV3-2|-|TRBJ2-7|-
CASSLRGYEQYF
TGTGCCAGCAGCCTTAGAGGCTACGAGCAGTACTTC
>TRBV15|-|TRBJ1-1|TRBD1
CATSRDGTGAGTEAFF
TGTGCCACCAGCAGAGATGGGACAGGGGCGGGCACTGAAGCTTTCTTT
>TRBV28|-|TRBJ2-3|-
CASSPSSDTQYF
TGTGCCAGCAGCCCCTCGTCAGATACGCAGTATTTT
>TRBV7-9|-|TRBJ1-1|-
CASSTGNTDTEAFF
TGTGCCAGCAGCACAGGGAATACGGACACTGAAGCTTTCTTT
>TRBV27|-|TRBJ2-7|TRBD2
CASKGTSAGEQYF
TGTGCCAGCAAAGGGACTAGCGCTGGCGAGCAGTACTTC
>TRBV28|-|TRBJ1-1|-
CASSLELGKGAFF
TGTGCCAGCAGTCTTGAGCTCGGGAAGGGAGCTTTCTTT
>TRBV7-9|-|TRBJ1-4|-
CASSLLVGTGARWDEKLFF
TGTGCCAGCAGCTTATTGGTAGGGACTGGGGCCCGGTGGGATGAAAAACTGTTTTTT
>TRBV14|few|TRBJ1-6|-
CASSQIGSGNSPLHF
TGTGCCAGCAGCCAAATTGGGTCGGGTAATTCACCCCTCCACTTT
>TRBV29-1|-|TRBJ1-1|-
CSVGASGTNTEAFF
TGCAGCGTTGGGGCCTCGGGGACAAACACTGAAGCTTTCTTT
>TRBV19|-|TRBJ2-7|-
CASSIGGQTAYEQYF
TGTGCCAGTAGTATAGGCGGACAGACGGCCTACGAGCAGTACTTC
>TRBV6-6|-|TRBJ2-5|-
CASSPFDRKETQYF
TGTGCCAGCAGCCCTTTCGACAGAAAAGAGACCCAGTACTTC
>TRBV7-2|-|TRBJ2-7|-
CAGSRAGTIYEQYF
TGTGCCGGCAGCCGCGCCGGGACAATTTACGAGCAGTACTTC